This T cell receptor (beta chain) was recovered during a study of shared clonotypes between healthy human individuals. Sequencing was performed with immunoSEQ multiplex PCR; in TCRdb, only in-frame clones are kept and a portion is missing. The sample has over a million clones, roughly 96% seen once; the top ten hold approximately 1.1%. This receptor was identified in a man aged 25-45 years in good health. The sequenced sample was naive CD4+ T cells sorted from blood. The sample's subset: CD45RA+ positively selected.

The CDR3 DNA sequence: TGTGCCAGCAACTTACAGGGGGCGAGTAATGAAAAACTGTTTTTT. It yields the protein CASNLQGASNEKLFF. This chain uses TRBV28 with TRBJ1-4; 9 bases align to TRBD1. V was clipped by 7 bases and J by 4 bases; unmatched bases: 7. Germline CDR1 is MDHEN and CDR2 is SYDVKM. The CDR3 covers 15 residues.